This TCR beta chain stems from a study of Ad26.COV2.S vaccination and SARS-CoV-2 variants. Study-level information: Enrolled in COV1001, the donor was in the Ad26.COV2.S trial arm, which received the vaccine. Study results and caveats: Total T cell responses were possibly underestimated by TCR breadth and depth analyses.

Concerning this clone itself: Its specificity is unknown.

Treatment here: some 19 received Ad26.COV2.S at low or high dose, single or two shots; about 5 received placebo; per-sample allocation not given. Sampling occurred on day 63 after the first vaccine or placebo injection. Ad26 vector vaccine expressed Wuhan-strain SARS-CoV-2 spike. Some clones are missing from TCRdb's copy, which holds only in-frame ones; the method was immunoSEQ multiplex PCR. The sample records about 460,000 clones, roughly 87% being singletons. The source material was peripheral blood, sampled in a trial of Ad26.COV2.S vaccine versus placebo. This TCR was recovered from a person between 18 and 65 years old who received the Ad26.COV2.S COVID-19 vaccine or a placebo.

CDR3 amino acids: CASSPPGQGADAYEQYF. The CDR3 nucleotides read TGCGCCAGCAGTCCCCCGGGACAGGGAGCAGACGCCTACGAGCAGTACTTC. V gene TRBV23-1 combines with J gene TRBJ2-7, with TRBD1 matching over 9 bases. TRBV23-1 is annotated as an ORF whose role is uncertain. The CDR3 is 17 amino acids. V dropped 4 bases and J dropped 2; count of bases not matched to a gene: 12.